This passage covers 29 T cell receptor beta chains from one sample sequenced in a study of blood T cell repertoires in COVID-19. Produced via immunoSEQ multiplex PCR; TCRdb's table is partial and in-frame only. This table holds 150,000 to 200,000 clones, 80% found once. The sample consisted of PBMCs or T cells enriched from blood (not recorded which). These receptors came from a man in his 60s who had been exposed to COVID-19.

The V and J genes are TRBV11-2 and TRBJ2-1, with 7 positions matching TRBD2. CDR1 and CDR2 (germline): SGHAT, FQNNGV. V lost 1 base and J lost 5; bases outside the gene matches: 14. The CDR3 totals 18 residues. CDR3 region: CASSLVQWGGRRNNEQFF. In nucleotides, the CDR3 is TGTGCCAGCAGCTTAGTTCAATGGGGCGGGAGACGTAACAATGAGCAGTTCTTC.

V gene TRBV24-1 combines with J gene TRBJ2-7; D is possibly TRBD1 (7 bases). V shed 4 bases and J shed 3 bases, with 18 bases lying between them. CDR1 and CDR2 (germline): KGHDR, SFDVKD. The CDR3 loop spans 16 amino acids. In DNA, the CDR3 is TGTGCCACCAGTGACGATAGGACAGGAGGGAACTACGAGCAGTACTTC. It yields the protein CATSDDRTGGNYEQYF.

This clone was picked up many times. V is TRBV7-2 and J is TRBJ2-3; D possibly corresponds to TRBD2 (6 bases). Trimming cost V 6 bases and J 4 bases, with 20 bases left between them. Germline CDR1 reads SGHTA; CDR2 reads FQGNSA. The CDR3 is 16 residues long. CDR3 DNA: TGTGCCAGCAGTTCAGCCGGGAGCGGGTTTGCAGATACGCAGTATTTT. Its protein is CASSSAGSGFADTQYF.

The rearrangement links TRBV29-1 to TRBJ1-4, with TRBD1 matching over 10 bases. V dropped 0 bases and J dropped 7; count of bases not matched to a gene: 5. The germline V gene has CDR1 SQVTM and CDR2 ANQGSEA. The CDR3 length is 15 residues. CDR3 sequence: CSVEDWDRGGEKLFF. CDR3 bases: TGCAGCGTTGAAGATTGGGACAGGGGAGGTGAAAAACTGTTTTTT.

This chain uses TRBV11-3 with TRBJ1-3; a possible D gene is TRBD1 (5 bases). The CDR3 totals 16 residues. The germline gives CDR1 SGHNT, CDR2 YENEEA. Trimming stripped 1 base from V and 0 bases from J, with 10 bases between. The CDR3 loop is CASSLGYRSSGNTIYF. The CDR3 DNA follows: TGTGCCAGCAGCTTAGGATACAGGAGCTCTGGAAACACCATATATTTT.

This chain connects TRBV5-4 to TRBJ1-5; 8 nucleotides agree with TRBD1. The CDR3 is 15 amino acids. The V segment lost 3 bases and the J segment 3 bases; nucleotides outside the gene matches: 5. Germline CDR1 SGHNT, CDR2 YYREEE (reference sequence). The CDR3 here is CASSSGTGPNQPQHF. CDR3 sequence (DNA): TGTGCCAGCAGCTCGGGGACAGGCCCCAATCAGCCCCAGCATTTT.

This clone showed up just a few times. Other DNA sequences of this sample code for an identical CDR3. This chain uses TRBV7-2 with TRBJ2-2; TRBD2 matches at 10 bases. The CDR3 runs 17 residues. V was pared by 1 base and J by 5 bases, with 7 bases of the junction left unmatched. Germline V gene sequence: CDR1 SGHTA, CDR2 FQGNSA. As DNA, the CDR3 is TGTGCCAGCAGCTTAGGGGGGCTAGCGGGAGTGACCGGGGAGCTGTTTTTT. Protein sequence: CASSLGGLAGVTGELFF.

V and J are TRBV7-9 and TRBJ2-3, with unresolved D. The CDR3 extends over 14 amino acids. Germline CDR1 and CDR2: SEHNR and FQNEAQ (reference sequence). The ends were cut back, 1 base at V and 0 bases at J, with 5 bases in the middle. Here the CDR3 reads CASSLELSTDTQYF. The CDR3 bases are TGTGCCAGCAGCTTAGAACTTAGCACAGATACGCAGTATTTT.

The V call is TRBV7-9, the J call TRBJ1-4; TRBD1 aligns across 9 bases. Germline V gene sequence: CDR1 SEHNR, CDR2 FQNEAQ (reference sequence). The V and J ends lost 5 bases and 8 bases, in that order; junction bases with no gene match: 9. The CDR3 has 15 residues. CDR3 DNA: TGTGCCAGCAGCCCCTGGGACAGGGCGAAGGAAAAACTGTTTTTT. This gives the protein CASSPWDRAKEKLFF.

This chain's CDR3 is CAISENRGYTSTDTQYF. The CDR3 nucleotides are TGTGCCATCAGTGAGAACAGGGGGTACACTAGCACAGATACGCAGTATTTT. The chain recombines TRBV10-3 with TRBJ2-3, with 8 positions matching TRBD1. CDR3 length: 17 amino acids. The germline V gene encodes CDR1 ENHRY and CDR2 SYGVKD. V was clipped by 2 bases and J by 0 bases; unmatched bases: 7.

The chain has TRBV7-9 and TRBJ1-1; tentative D call: TRBD1 (5 bases). Germline V gene data show CDR1 as SEHNR and CDR2 as FQNEAQ (reference sequence). Trimming took off 4 bases at V and 5 bases at J, with 11 bases between the two ends. The CDR3 loop spans 13 amino acids. CDR3 residues: CASSSREWTEAFF. The CDR3 DNA is TGTGCCAGCAGCTCCAGGGAATGGACTGAAGCTTTCTTT.

The chain couples TRBV7-6 to TRBJ2-3, with D uncertain. CDR1 is SGHVS and CDR2 is FNYEAQ in the germline V gene. The CDR3 is made up of 12 amino acids. V lost 4 bases, J lost 0 bases, and 2 bases lay in between. The CDR3 coding sequence is TGTGCCAGCAGCTCGAGCACAGATACGCAGTATTTT. This translates into CASSSSTDTQYF. Combining the CDR3 with reference TRBV7-6 and TRBJ2-3 gives the whole variable domain GAGVSQSPRYKVTKRGQDVALRCDPISGHVSLYWYRQALGQGPEFLTYFNYEAQQDKSGLPNDRFSAERPEGSISTLTIQRTEQRDSAMYRCASSSSTDTQYFGPGTRLTVL.

Concerning this clone itself: Other DNA sequences within the sample encode an identical CDR3. The V call is TRBV12-5, the J call TRBJ1-1, with D unresolved. The germline CDR1 and CDR2 sequences are LGHNT and FRNRAP. CDR3 size: 13 residues. V was clipped by 1 base and J by 4 bases, with 7 bases between them. CDR3 in amino acids: CASGLAGGTEAFF. DNA for the CDR3: TGTGCTAGTGGTTTGGCCGGTGGCACTGAAGCTTTCTTT.

V and J are TRBV10-3 and TRBJ2-3; 12 bases are shared with TRBD2. The V gene's germline CDR1 is ENHRY and CDR2 SYGVKD. CDR3 length: 15 amino acids. Unmatched junction bases numbered 9, after V lost 10 bases and J lost 4 bases. The CDR3 DNA reads as TGTGCCACGCGACTAGCGGGAGCGGTAGCAGATACGCAGTATTTT. Amino acid sequence: CATRLAGAVADTQYF.

The chain recombines TRBV6-5 with TRBJ1-5; D possibly corresponds to TRBD1 (5 bases). This CDR3 spans 15 amino acids. Germline V gene data show CDR1 as MNHEY and CDR2 as SVGAGI. V lost 2 bases and J 1 base, leaving 9 bases between the germline ends. As DNA, the CDR3 is TGTGCCAGCAGTTACAACTCAGGGAGCAATCAGCCCCAGCATTTT. Encoded protein: CASSYNSGSNQPQHF.

The rearrangement uses TRBV12-5 and TRBJ1-1; D uncertain. Trimming took off 6 bases at V and 6 bases at J, with 14 bases between the two ends. CDR1 is LGHNT, CDR2 FRNRAP, per germline. There are 13 residues in the CDR3. In DNA, the CDR3 is TGTGCTAGTGGCAGGAATAGTGGCGCTGAAGCTTTCTTT. Protein product: CASGRNSGAEAFF. Looking up the rest from reference TRBV12-5 and TRBJ1-1 gives the full variable domain: DARVTQTPRHKVTEMGQEVTMRCQPILGHNTVFWYRQTMMQGLELLAYFRNRAPLDDSGMPKDRFSAEMPDATLATLKIQPSEPRDSAVYFCASGRNSGAEAFFGQGTRLTVV.

This clone occurred many times. The chain combines TRBV11-2 with TRBJ2-3, with 7 bases that match TRBD2. Trimming at V came to 3 bases and at J to 4 bases, leaving 10 bases not matched to a gene. Germline V gene lookup returns CDR1 SGHAT and CDR2 FQNNGV. This CDR3 region has 16 residues. In DNA form, the CDR3 reads TGTGCCAGCAGCTTTAGTAGGACTAGAGGCGCAGATACGCAGTATTTT. This translates into CASSFSRTRGADTQYF.

The J gene is TRBJ2-5, the V gene TRBV5-1; the match to TRBD1 covers 7 bases. CDR3 length: 16 amino acids. Germline V gene sequence: CDR1 SGHRS, CDR2 YFSETQ. V trimming: 2 bases; J trimming: 1 base; junction bases outside the gene matches: 8. DNA of the CDR3: TGCGCCAGCAGCTTCAGGGGGTCAACGATCCAAGAGACCCAGTACTTC. Protein: CASSFRGSTIQETQYF.

This chain uses TRBV19 with TRBJ2-7; possible D gene TRBD2, 6 bases. This CDR3 contains 13 residues. V lost 7 bases and J lost 2, with 12 bases in between. Germline-derived CDR1 and CDR2 are LNHDA and SQIVND (reference sequence). In DNA, the CDR3 is TGTGCCAGTACCCCCGGAGGGGCCTACGAGCAGTACTTC. This translates into CASTPGGAYEQYF.

The chain combines TRBV5-1 with TRBJ1-5, with TRBD1 identical over 7 bases. J gave up 2 bases and V 6 bases, and 8 bases lay outside the gene matches. This CDR3 is built from 15 residues. Germline CDR1 reads SGHRS; CDR2 reads YFSETQ. This chain's CDR3 is CASKQGLLGNQPQHF. CDR3 sequence (DNA): TGCGCCAGCAAACAGGGGCTGTTAGGCAATCAGCCCCAGCATTTT.

This clone was observed once. The chain carries TRBV5-4 and TRBJ2-5; unclear D gene. The CDR3 is 13 amino acids. V was shortened by 3 bases and J by 0 bases, with 6 bases between the two germline ends. CDR1 and CDR2 from the germline V gene are SGHNT and YYREEE (reference sequence). The CDR3 here is CASSSEYQETQYF. Written as DNA, the CDR3 is TGTGCCAGCAGCTCCGAGTACCAAGAGACCCAGTACTTC.

The V gene is TRBV2, the J gene TRBJ2-6; D is undetermined. The germline V gene encodes CDR1 SNHLY and CDR2 FYNNEI. The CDR3 sequence is 14 residues long. Trimming left V 8 bases short and J 0 bases short, with 8 bases between. The CDR3 here is CASQSPSGANVLTF. The CDR3 DNA sequence: TGTGCCAGCCAGTCTCCCTCTGGGGCCAACGTCCTGACTTTC.

The rearrangement joins TRBV2 to TRBJ1-5; 11 bases fit TRBD1. With V trimmed by 3 bases and J by 6 bases, 4 bases remained unmatched. The CDR3 runs to 15 residues. Per the germline V gene, CDR1 is SNHLY and CDR2 is FYNNEI. CDR3: CASSDGTGGSQPQHF. CDR3 DNA: TGTGCCAGCAGTGACGGGACAGGGGGAAGTCAGCCCCAGCATTTT.

The genes are TRBV3-1 (or the pseudogene TRBV3-2) and TRBJ1-3; tentatively, D is TRBD1 (6 bases). The CDR3 runs 15 residues. V dropped 4 bases and J dropped 4 bases, with 14 bases sitting between them. Germline CDR1 is LGHDT and CDR2 is YNNKEL (reference sequence). CDR3 DNA sequence: TGTGCCAGCAGCCCGAATACAGGGTCCGGAAACACCATATATTTT. Translating gives CASSPNTGSGNTIYF.

The J gene is TRBJ1-1, the V gene TRBV12-3 or TRBV12-4, with D perhaps matching TRBD1 (5 bases). The CDR3 spans 13 residues. Trimming removed 1 base from V and 10 bases from J, with 13 bases in between. The CDR3 coding sequence is TGTGCCAGCAGTTTAGTGCCCACAGGTTTAGCTTTCTTT. The encoded protein is CASSLVPTGLAFF.

The chain links TRBV7-2 to TRBJ1-6; 10 nucleotides agree with TRBD1. CDR1 and CDR2 from the germline V gene are SGHTA and FQGNSA. Trimming took 1 base from V and 8 from J; bases not matched to a gene: 2. The CDR3 consists of 15 residues. The CDR3 DNA follows: TGTGCCAGCAGCTTAGGGGACAGGGGCCATTCACCCCTCCACTTT. Amino acids: CASSLGDRGHSPLHF. Full variable domain (remainder filled in from reference TRBV7-2 and TRBJ1-6): GAGVSQSPSNKVTEKGKDVELRCDPISGHTALYWYRQSLGQGLEFLIYFQGNSAPDKSGLPSDRFSAERTGGSVSTLTIQRTQQEDSAVYLCASSLGDRGHSPLHFGNGTRLTVT.

This clone was counted a single time. The chain carries TRBV6-5 and TRBJ2-7; D possibly corresponds to TRBD1 (5 bases). CDR3 length: 16 amino acids. The ends were cut back, 0 bases at V and 5 bases at J, with 17 bases in the middle. The germline V gene has CDR1 MNHEY and CDR2 SVGAGI. CDR3 nucleotide sequence: TGTGCCAGCAGTTACTCGATGGACCCAGGGTGGGACGAGCAGTACTTC. It codes for CASSYSMDPGWDEQYF.

The chain joins TRBV5-6 to TRBJ2-1, with TRBD1 identical over 9 bases. V dropped 0 bases and J dropped 7; count of bases not matched to a gene: 14. The CDR3 consists of 18 residues. The germline gives CDR1 SGHDT, CDR2 YYEEEE. CDR3 sequence: CASSLGGRTGAAGNEQFF. The CDR3 region has the DNA TGTGCCAGCAGCTTGGGCGGAAGGACAGGGGCGGCAGGGAATGAGCAGTTCTTC.

This clone appeared many times. Other DNA variants within this sample encode the same CDR3. This chain links TRBV27 with TRBJ1-5, with D possibly matching TRBD1 (6 bases). CDR3 length: 13 amino acids. V lost 8 bases and J 7 bases, leaving 15 bases between the germline ends. Germline loops: CDR1 MNHEY, CDR2 SMNVEV (reference sequence). The CDR3 DNA reads as TGTGCCAGCTCCACCCAGGGGCGACAGCCCCAGCATTTT. It yields the protein CASSTQGRQPQHF.